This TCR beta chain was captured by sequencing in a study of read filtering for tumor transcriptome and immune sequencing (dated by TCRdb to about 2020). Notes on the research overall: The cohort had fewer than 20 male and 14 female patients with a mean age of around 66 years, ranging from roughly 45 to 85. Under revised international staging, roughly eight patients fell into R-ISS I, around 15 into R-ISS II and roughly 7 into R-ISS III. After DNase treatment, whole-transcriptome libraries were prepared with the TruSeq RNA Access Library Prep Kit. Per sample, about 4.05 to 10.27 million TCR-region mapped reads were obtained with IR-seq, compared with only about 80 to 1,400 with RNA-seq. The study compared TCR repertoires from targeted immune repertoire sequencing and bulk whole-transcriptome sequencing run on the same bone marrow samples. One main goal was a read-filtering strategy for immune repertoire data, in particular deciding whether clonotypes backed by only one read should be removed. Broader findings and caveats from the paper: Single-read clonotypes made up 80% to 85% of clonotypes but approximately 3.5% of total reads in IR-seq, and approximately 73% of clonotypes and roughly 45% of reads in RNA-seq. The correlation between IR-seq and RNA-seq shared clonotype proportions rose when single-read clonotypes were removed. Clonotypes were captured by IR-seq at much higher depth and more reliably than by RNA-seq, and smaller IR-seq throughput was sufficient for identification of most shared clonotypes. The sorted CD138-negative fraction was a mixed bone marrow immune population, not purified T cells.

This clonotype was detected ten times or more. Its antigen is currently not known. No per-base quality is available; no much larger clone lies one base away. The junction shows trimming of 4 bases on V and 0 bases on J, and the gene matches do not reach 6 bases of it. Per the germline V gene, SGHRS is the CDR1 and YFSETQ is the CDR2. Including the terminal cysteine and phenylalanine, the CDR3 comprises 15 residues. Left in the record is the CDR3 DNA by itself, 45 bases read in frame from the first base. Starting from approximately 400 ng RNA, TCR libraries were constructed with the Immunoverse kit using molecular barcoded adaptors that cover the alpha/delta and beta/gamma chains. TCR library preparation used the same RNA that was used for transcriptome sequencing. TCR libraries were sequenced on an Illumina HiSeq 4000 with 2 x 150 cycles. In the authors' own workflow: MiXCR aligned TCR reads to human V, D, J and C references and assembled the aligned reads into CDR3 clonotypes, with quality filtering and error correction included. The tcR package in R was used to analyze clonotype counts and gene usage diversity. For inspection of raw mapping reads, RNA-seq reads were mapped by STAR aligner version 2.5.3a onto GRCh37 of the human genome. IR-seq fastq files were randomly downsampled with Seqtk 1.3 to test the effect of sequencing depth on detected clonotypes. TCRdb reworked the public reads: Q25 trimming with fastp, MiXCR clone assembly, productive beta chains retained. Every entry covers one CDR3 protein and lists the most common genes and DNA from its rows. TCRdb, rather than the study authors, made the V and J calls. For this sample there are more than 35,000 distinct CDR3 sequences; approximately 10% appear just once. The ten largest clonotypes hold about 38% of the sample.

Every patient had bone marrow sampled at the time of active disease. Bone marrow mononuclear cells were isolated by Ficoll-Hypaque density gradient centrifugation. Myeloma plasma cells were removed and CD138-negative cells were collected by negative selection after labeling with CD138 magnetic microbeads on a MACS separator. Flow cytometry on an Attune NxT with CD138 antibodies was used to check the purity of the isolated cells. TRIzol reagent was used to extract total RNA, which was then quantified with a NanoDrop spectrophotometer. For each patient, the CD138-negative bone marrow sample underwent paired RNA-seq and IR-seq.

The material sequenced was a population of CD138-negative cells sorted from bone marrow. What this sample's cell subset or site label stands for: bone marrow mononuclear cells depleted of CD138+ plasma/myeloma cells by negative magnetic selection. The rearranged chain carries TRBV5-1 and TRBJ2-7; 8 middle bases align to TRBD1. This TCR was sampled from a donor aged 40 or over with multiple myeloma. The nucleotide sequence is TGCGCCAGCAGCCCGGGGGACAGGATCTCCTACGAGCAGTACTTC. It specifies CASSPGDRISYEQYF.